This TCR beta chain was retrieved from a study of T cells in Graves' hyperthyroidism and ophthalmopathy. At the level of the study: The initial diagnosis was the point when peripheral blood was collected, ahead of any treatment.

This clonotype has ten or more counts. The CDR3 contains 17 residues. The V gene's germline CDR1 is SGHVS and CDR2 FQNEAQ. V shed 1 base, J shed 0 bases, and the junction held 7 bases outside the gene matches. RNA transcripts provided the source from which TCR beta CDR3 regions were amplified. The HTBI primer set served for first-round RT-PCR of the TCR CDR3. TCRdb re-called the multiplex PCR reads through MiXCR, storing one row per CDR3 protein. Among about 690,000 distinct CDR3 sequences listed, around 16% were seen once. The diagnoses drew upon clinical symptoms, serum thyroxine and TRAb, thyroid ultrasound and orbital computed tomography. PBMCs came from around 10 ml fresh peripheral blood.

The TCR was taken from a man aged 45 to 65 with Graves' hyperthyroidism. This chain joins TRBV7-8 and TRBJ1-1, with 8 bases matching TRBD1. Sequencing was done on a sample of blood. Written as DNA, the CDR3 is TGTGCCAGCAGCTTAGGGGACAGGACGTTCCTGAACACTGAAGCTTTCTTT. Residues: CASSLGDRTFLNTEAFF.